This T cell receptor beta chain was sequenced in a study of OX40 agonist ivuxolimab in advanced cancers. Study-wide context: The study treated patients with ivuxolimab, an agonistic anti-OX40 (CD134) antibody. Partial responses were achieved by three patients: one hepatocellular carcinoma, two cutaneous melanoma.

Clones were read by immunoSEQ multiplex PCR, and TCRdb kept only the in-frame ones, dropping some. The table has roughly 50,000 clones, around 89% seen once. A remark on this clone: The antigen remains unidentified.

Broader study findings: Normalized T-cell clonal expansion was also low in some nonresponders.

CDR1 is SGHNT and CDR2 is YYREEE in the germline V gene (reference sequence). The V end was cut by 4 bases, the J end by 4 bases, with 11 bases between. The CDR3 consists of 13 residues. The sequences come from CD4+ or CD8+ T cells sorted from blood, collected in a trial of the OX40 agonist ivuxolimab. This receptor was obtained from an adult with an advanced solid tumor such as melanoma, head and neck, liver or kidney cancer. The chain uses TRBV5-4 and TRBJ1-1; no firm D call. CDR3 residues: CASSPGYLTEAFF. The CDR3 nucleotides read TGTGCCAGCAGCCCTGGTTATCTCACTGAAGCTTTCTTT.